This T cell receptor (beta chain) came from a study of CD8+ T cells in alopecia areata. At the level of the study: The drug, oral tofacitinib, was given to treated patients at 5 to 10 mg twice daily. A 6-month period off drug followed tofacitinib, which lasted 6 to 18 months. Patients given treatment had severity scored by the percentage of scalp area affected.

Described treatment: oral pan-JAK inhibitor, 5-10 mg twice daily. Germline lookup yields CDR1 MGHRA and CDR2 YSYEKL. V was clipped by 7 bases and J by 7 bases, with 16 bases between them. The CDR3 runs to 14 residues. cDNA prepared by RNA extraction and subsequent reverse transcription served as the template for sequencing. Clones were read by immunoSEQ multiplex PCR, and TCRdb kept only the in-frame ones, dropping some. Of about 190,000 clones listed, about 60% are singletons. The sample consisted of CD4+ T cells sorted from blood, taken at week 4, from a patient treated with tofacitinib. This chain connects TRBV4-1 to TRBJ1-4; a possible D gene is TRBD1 (6 bases). This clonotype was obtained from a human donor with alopecia areata. The CDR3 region has the DNA TGCGCCAGCACCCCCGAGGGAGGGGGTGAAAAACTGTTTTTT. This gives the protein CASTPEGGGEKLFF.